The 13 T cell receptor beta chains given below trace back to one sample, sequenced in a study of sequential checkpoint blockade in melanoma. The assay was immunoSEQ multiplex PCR, and TCRdb's table has in-frame clones only and misses some. The repertoire consists of about 9,100 clones, with about three quarters occurring once and the leading ten covering 15% to 20%. Indicated treatment: randomized to nivolumab then ipilimumab (arm A) or the reverse (arm B). The sequencing used CD8+ T cells sorted from blood (inferred from file names), collected from a patient given nivolumab and ipilimumab in sequence. Receptors were obtained from a human donor with melanoma.

V gene TRBV28 combines with J gene TRBJ2-1, with D perhaps matching TRBD2 (6 bases). V lost 5 bases to trimming and J lost 10 bases, with 18 bases between them. The germline gives CDR1 MDHEN, CDR2 SYDVKM. The CDR3 is made up of 14 amino acids. The CDR3 DNA sequence: TGTGCCAGCAGTCAGCATTTGGGGGGTCGGGAGCAGTTCTTC. It encodes CASSQHLGGREQFF.

CDR3 region: CASSQATGGFDTEAFF. DNA for the CDR3: TGTGCCAGCAGCCAGGCTACAGGGGGCTTCGACACTGAAGCTTTCTTT. This rearrangement joins TRBV4-2 to TRBJ1-1; 9 bases are shared with TRBD1. Losses at the gene ends were 3 bases for V and 3 bases for J; bases not matched to a gene: 8. The CDR3 spans 16 residues. Per germline, CDR1 LGHNA and CDR2 YNFKEQ.

The chain links TRBV7-2 to TRBJ2-1; 7 positions match TRBD2. The germline gives CDR1 SGHTA, CDR2 FQGNSA. The trim removed 5 bases at V and 6 bases at J, leaving 7 bases unmatched. The CDR3 length is 14 residues. CDR3 sequence reads: CASSPLAAGNEQFF. The CDR3 DNA follows: TGTGCCAGCAGCCCGCTAGCGGCAGGCAATGAGCAGTTCTTC. The variable domain in full, completed from reference TRBV7-2 and TRBJ2-1, reads GAGVSQSPSNKVTEKGKDVELRCDPISGHTALYWYRQSLGQGLEFLIYFQGNSAPDKSGLPSDRFSAERTGGSVSTLTIQRTQQEDSAVYLCASSPLAAGNEQFFGPGTRLTVL.

This chain links TRBV6-5 with TRBJ1-2, with 8 bases matching TRBD1. With V trimmed by 6 bases and J by 3 bases, 9 bases remained unmatched. CDR3 size: 15 residues. Per germline, CDR1 MNHEY and CDR2 SVGAGI. The DNA for the CDR3 is TGTGCCAGCAGCCCCCGGGACAGGCTCTACTATGGCTACACCTTC. Translating gives CASSPRDRLYYGYTF.

The J gene is TRBJ1-1, the V gene TRBV11-2; maybe TRBD1 (6 bases). This CDR3 comprises 15 residues. Trimming took 1 base from V and 3 from J, leaving 12 bases between them. Looked up from germline, CDR1 is SGHAT and CDR2 is FQNNGV. Here the CDR3 reads CASSLAGGADTEAFF. CDR3 bases: TGTGCCAGCAGCTTAGCGGGGGGCGCGGACACTGAAGCTTTCTTT.

The chain is built from TRBV7-2 and TRBJ2-5; 9 bases are a match to TRBD2. J lost 9 bases, V lost 0 bases, and 14 bases had no gene match. CDR3 length equals 17 residues. Germline V gene sequence: CDR1 SGHTA, CDR2 FQGNSA. The CDR3 DNA sequence: TGTGCCAGCAGCTTAGCTAGCGGGAGCGGTCTCCAAGAATCCCAGTACTTC. Translated, it gives CASSLASGSGLQESQYF.

This rearrangement joins TRBV5-1 to TRBJ2-3; the match to TRBD2 covers 8 bases. The trim removed 6 bases at V and 3 bases at J, leaving 6 bases unmatched. Germline CDR1 and CDR2: SGHRS and YFSETQ. This CDR3 has 14 residues. The CDR3 coding sequence is TGCGCCAGCACCATAGCGGGGACGACAGATACGCAGTATTTT. Translating gives CASTIAGTTDTQYF.

In this sample, this clone turned up once. The rearrangement uses TRBV6-4 and TRBJ2-3; TRBD2 matches at 9 bases. Losses at the gene ends were 4 bases for V and 2 bases for J; bases not matched to a gene: 1. Germline CDR1 MRHNA, CDR2 SNTAGT. CDR3 length: 14 residues. DNA of the CDR3: TGTGCCAGCAGTGGCGGGGGGGCCACAGATACGCAGTATTTT. As protein: CASSGGGATDTQYF.

V and J are TRBV19 and TRBJ2-5; tentative D call: TRBD2 (6 bases). V lost 5 bases, J lost 5 bases, and 18 bases lay in between. This CDR3 is 15 amino acids long. CDR1 and CDR2 (germline): LNHDA, SQIVND (reference sequence). CDR3 sequence reads: CASSLGDWSRETQYF. Here the CDR3 DNA reads TGTGCCAGTAGTCTCGGGGACTGGAGTAGGGAGACCCAGTACTTC.

The CDR3 nucleotides are TGTGCCAGCAGTTCCCCGACAGGGACAAACTACGAGCAGTACTTC. Translated: CASSSPTGTNYEQYF. The chain couples TRBV6-5 to TRBJ2-7, with 7 bases that match TRBD1. V was pared by 4 bases and J by 3 bases, with 9 bases of the junction left unmatched. CDR3 length equals 15 residues. The germline gives CDR1 MNHEY, CDR2 SVGAGI.

V and J are TRBV4-3 and TRBJ1-4; 7 positions agree with TRBD1. The CDR3 is 17 amino acids. J was trimmed by 7 bases and V by 0 bases; bases with no gene match: 11. The germline CDR1 and CDR2 sequences are LGHNA and YSLEER. This CDR3 reads CASSQDRAGGWGEKLFF. In DNA form, the CDR3 reads TGCGCCAGCAGCCAAGATCGGGCAGGGGGATGGGGTGAAAAACTGTTTTTT.

This chain links TRBV4-1 with TRBJ2-1, with TRBD2 matching 8 bases. Per germline, CDR1 MGHRA and CDR2 YSYEKL. This CDR3 is 16 amino acids long. V dropped 0 bases and J dropped 2; count of bases not matched to a gene: 3. This CDR3 is CASSQDPAGAYNEQFF. CDR3 bases: TGCGCCAGCAGCCAAGATCCAGCGGGGGCCTACAATGAGCAGTTCTTC.

The rearrangement joins TRBV19 to TRBJ2-7, with D possibly being TRBD2 (6 bases). The length of the CDR3 is 19 residues. Trimming shortened V by 5 bases and J by 0 bases, and 26 bases separated the two germline ends. CDR1 LNHDA and CDR2 SQIVND come from the germline V gene (reference sequence). The CDR3: CASSALLTGEYSSSYEQYF. Written as DNA, the CDR3 is TGTGCCAGTAGTGCTCTACTAACGGGAGAATATTCTAGCTCCTACGAGCAGTACTTC. Supplemented by reference TRBV19 and TRBJ2-7, the full variable domain reads DGGITQSPKYLFRKEGQNVTLSCEQNLNHDAMYWYRQDPGQGLRLIYYSQIVNDFQKGDIAEGYSVSREKKESFPLTVTSAQKNPTAFYLCASSALLTGEYSSSYEQYFGPGTRLTVT.